Presented here are 8 T cell receptor beta chains from one specimen sequenced in a study of blood T cell repertoires in COVID-19. Here immunoSEQ multiplex PCR was the method, and the copy in TCRdb shows in-frame clones only, minus some. The sample includes just over 350,000 clones, more than 75% seen only once; the top ten take 2.5% to 3%. Sequences were obtained from PBMCs or T cells enriched from blood (not recorded which). These receptors were collected from a young woman who had recovered from COVID-19.

V usage is TRBV15 and J usage is TRBJ1-5; D is perhaps TRBD1 (6 bases). The V gene lost 5 bases and the J gene lost 3 bases, with 11 bases spanning the gap. The CDR3 sequence is 14 residues long. The germline CDR1 and CDR2 sequences are LNHNV and YYDKDF (reference sequence). In DNA form, the CDR3 reads TGTGCCACCAGCGGAGGACAGAACAATCAGCCCCAGCATTTT. It encodes CATSGGQNNQPQHF. The full variable domain, completed using reference TRBV15 and TRBJ1-5, is DAMVIQNPRYQVTQFGKPVTLSCSQTLNHNVMYWYQQKSSQAPKLLFHYYDKDFNNEADTPDNFQSRRPNTSFCFLDIRSPGLGDTAMYLCATSGGQNNQPQHFGDGTRLSIL.

The chain carries TRBV4-1 and TRBJ2-3; 13 nucleotides line up with TRBD2. The CDR3 totals 16 residues. CDR1 and CDR2 from the germline V gene are MGHRA and YSYEKL. The ends lost 4 bases at V and 3 bases at J; junction bases unmatched: 4. The DNA of the CDR3 is TGCGCCAGCAGCCTAGGACTAGCGGGAGAGACAGATACGCAGTATTTT. It yields the protein CASSLGLAGETDTQYF.

This clone was recorded only once. The chain combines TRBV7-2 with TRBJ2-7, with D possibly TRBD2 on 6 matching bases. The CDR3 length is 14 residues. Between the trimmed V and J ends, which lost 4 bases and 4 bases, there was a span of 14 bases. Germline V gene sequence: CDR1 SGHTA, CDR2 FQGNSA. CDR3 DNA sequence: TGTGCCAGCAGCTCGGGACTGTACATATACGAGCAGTACTTC. This codes for CASSSGLYIYEQYF.

The rearrangement joins TRBV6-5 to TRBJ1-2; possibly TRBD1 for D (5 bases). V was clipped by 2 bases and J by 4 bases, with 8 bases between them. Per germline, CDR1 MNHEY and CDR2 SVGAGI. The CDR3 is made up of 13 amino acids. Here the CDR3 DNA reads TGTGCCAGCAGTTACGGGGGGGGCTATGGCTACACCTTC. It codes for CASSYGGGYGYTF.

The chain employs TRBV4-1 and TRBJ2-1; the match to TRBD2 covers 10 bases. The germline CDR1 and CDR2 sequences are MGHRA and YSYEKL. The CDR3 is 20 amino acids. V shed 1 base, J shed 8 bases, and the junction held 20 bases outside the gene matches. CDR3 DNA sequence: TGCGCCAGCAGCCAAGTAAAAGACGGACGAACTAGCGGGAATAGGGATGAGCAGTTCTTC. It encodes CASSQVKDGRTSGNRDEQFF.

The chain uses TRBV25-1 and TRBJ2-7; D perhaps matches TRBD2 (6 bases). The V end lost 1 base, the J end lost 2 bases, and 6 bases lay between the germline ends. From germline, CDR1 is MGHDK and CDR2 SYGVNS. The CDR3 extends over 13 amino acids. The CDR3 bases are TGTGCCAGCAGTGAATTAGCGGCCTACGAGCAGTACTTC. Translation: CASSELAAYEQYF.

This chain joins TRBV29-1 and TRBJ2-3; TRBD2 matches 7 bases. This CDR3 spans 13 amino acids. The junction had 3 bases not matched to a gene; V was cut back by 3 bases and J by 3 bases. Germline V lookup: CDR1 SQVTM, CDR2 ANQGSEA. Here the CDR3 reads CSVESGGTDTQYF. CDR3 nucleotide sequence: TGCAGCGTTGAGTCGGGAGGAACAGATACGCAGTATTTT.

This clone showed up just once. The gene calls are TRBV9 and TRBJ2-2; a possible D gene is TRBD1 (6 bases). The CDR3 loop spans 15 amino acids. Germline assignment: CDR1 SGDLS and CDR2 YYNGEE. V was clipped by 1 base and J by 4 bases, with 11 bases between them. The DNA for the CDR3 is TGTGCCAGCAGCGTAAGGGACACAGGCACCGGGGAGCTGTTTTTT. It translates to CASSVRDTGTGELFF.